This paragraph covers one T cell receptor beta chain sequence. This sample was taken from a study of early T cells in non-severe SARS-CoV-2 infection. Between the trimmed V and J ends, which lost 5 bases and 8 bases, there was a span of 16 bases. The CDR3 spans 14 residues. Germline V lookup: CDR1 SGHTA, CDR2 FQGTGA. From the 5' RACE reads, TCRdb called clonotypes with MiXCR, one entry per CDR3 protein. The sample holds tens of thousands of distinct CDR3 sequences, roughly an eighth seen once. The chain has TRBV7-3 and TRBJ2-1; D gene unclear. The sequenced material came from whole blood. The receptor was derived from an adult who was a healthcare worker with PCR-confirmed SARS-CoV-2 infection or an uninfected control (not recorded which). CDR3 DNA: TGTGCCAGCAGCAACCTAGGACCGGGCGATGAGCAGTTCTTC. Translated, it gives CASSNLGPGDEQFF.